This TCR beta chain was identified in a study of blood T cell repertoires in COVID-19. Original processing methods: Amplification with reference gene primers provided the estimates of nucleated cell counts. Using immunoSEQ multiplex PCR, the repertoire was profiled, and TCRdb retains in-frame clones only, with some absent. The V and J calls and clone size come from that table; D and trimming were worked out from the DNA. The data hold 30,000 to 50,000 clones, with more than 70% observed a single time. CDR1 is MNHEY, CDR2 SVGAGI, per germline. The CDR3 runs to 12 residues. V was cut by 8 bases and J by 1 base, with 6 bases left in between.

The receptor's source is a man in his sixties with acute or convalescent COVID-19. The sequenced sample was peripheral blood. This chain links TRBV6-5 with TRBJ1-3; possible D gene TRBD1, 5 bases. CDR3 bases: TGTGCCAGCGGGGGGTCTGGAAACACCATATATTTT. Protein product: CASGGSGNTIYF.